This TCR beta chain was sequenced in a study of blood T cell repertoires in COVID-19. In the case of this clone: Other nucleotide sequences from this sample produce the same CDR3.

The CDR3 consists of 13 residues. V was cut by 1 base and J by 5 bases, with 6 bases left in between. Sequenced by immunoSEQ multiplex PCR; TCRdb stores in-frame clones only, minus some. There are 200,000 to 250,000 clones in the sample; roughly 77% occur only once, and about 9.3% lies in the top ten. The TCR was taken from a man aged 35-49 years who had recovered from COVID-19. What was sequenced was PBMCs or T cells enriched from blood (not recorded which). The rearrangement links TRBV12-3 or TRBV12-4 to TRBJ1-5; no clear D gene. CDR3 DNA: TGTGCCAGCAGTTTAGGGCAGGATCAGCCCCAGCATTTT. Translating gives CASSLGQDQPQHF.